This record covers a single T cell receptor beta chain. Germline assignment: CDR1 SGHTA and CDR2 FQGTGA. Trimming stripped 5 bases from V and 0 bases from J, with 14 bases between. There are 16 residues in the CDR3. The data derive from a study of Tregs in tolerant kidney transplant recipients. Sequenced by immunoSEQ multiplex PCR; TCRdb stores in-frame clones only, minus some. The table has 240,000 or so clones, roughly 80% seen once. Sequenced material: CD4+ T cells from blood. This sequence originates from a human donor in good health. V is TRBV7-3 and J is TRBJ2-1, with no clear D. The CDR3 nucleotides read TGTGCCAGCAGCCATGGGTGGGGAACCTCCTACAATGAGCAGTTCTTC. The encoded protein is CASSHGWGTSYNEQFF.